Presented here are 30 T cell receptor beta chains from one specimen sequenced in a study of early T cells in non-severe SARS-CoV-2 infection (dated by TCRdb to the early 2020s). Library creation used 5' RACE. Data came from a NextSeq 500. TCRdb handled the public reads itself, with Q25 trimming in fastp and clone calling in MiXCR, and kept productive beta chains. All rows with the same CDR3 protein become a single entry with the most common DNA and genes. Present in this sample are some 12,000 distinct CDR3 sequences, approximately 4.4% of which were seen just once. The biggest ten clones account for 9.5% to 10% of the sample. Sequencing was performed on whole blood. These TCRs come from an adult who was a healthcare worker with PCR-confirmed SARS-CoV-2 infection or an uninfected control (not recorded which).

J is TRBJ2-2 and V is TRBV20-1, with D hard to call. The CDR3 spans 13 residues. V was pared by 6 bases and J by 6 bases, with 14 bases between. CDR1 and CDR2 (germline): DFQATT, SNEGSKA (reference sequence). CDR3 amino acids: CSALYDSAGELFF. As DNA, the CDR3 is TGCAGTGCGCTTTACGATTCAGCCGGGGAGCTGTTTTTT.

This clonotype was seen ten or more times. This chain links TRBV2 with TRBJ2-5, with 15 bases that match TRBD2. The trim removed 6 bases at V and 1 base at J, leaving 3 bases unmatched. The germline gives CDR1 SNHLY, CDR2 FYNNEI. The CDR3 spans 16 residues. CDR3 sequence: CASSGTSGGFQETQYF. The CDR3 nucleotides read TGTGCCAGCAGCGGGACTAGCGGGGGGTTCCAAGAGACCCAGTACTTC.

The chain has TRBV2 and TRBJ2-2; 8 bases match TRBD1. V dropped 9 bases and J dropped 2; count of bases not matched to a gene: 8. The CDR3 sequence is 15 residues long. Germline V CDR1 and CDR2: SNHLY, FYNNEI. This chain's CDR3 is CASSRTGSNTGELFF. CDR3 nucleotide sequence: TGTGCCAGTTCAAGGACAGGGTCCAACACCGGGGAGCTGTTTTTT.

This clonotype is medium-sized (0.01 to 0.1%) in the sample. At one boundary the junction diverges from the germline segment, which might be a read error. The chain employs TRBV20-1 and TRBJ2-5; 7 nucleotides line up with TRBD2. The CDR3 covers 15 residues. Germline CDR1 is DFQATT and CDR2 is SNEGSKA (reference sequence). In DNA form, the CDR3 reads TGCAGTGCGAGAGAGGGGAGGGTCGTGTCTAGGGCCCAGTACTTC. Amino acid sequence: CSAREGRVVSRAQYF.

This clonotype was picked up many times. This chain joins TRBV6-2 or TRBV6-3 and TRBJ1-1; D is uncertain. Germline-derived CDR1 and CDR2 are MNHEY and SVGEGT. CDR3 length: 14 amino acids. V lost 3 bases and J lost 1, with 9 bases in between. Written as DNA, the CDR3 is TGTGCCAGCAGTTATTCGTTAGAGAACACTGAAGCTTTCTTT. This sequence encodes CASSYSLENTEAFF.

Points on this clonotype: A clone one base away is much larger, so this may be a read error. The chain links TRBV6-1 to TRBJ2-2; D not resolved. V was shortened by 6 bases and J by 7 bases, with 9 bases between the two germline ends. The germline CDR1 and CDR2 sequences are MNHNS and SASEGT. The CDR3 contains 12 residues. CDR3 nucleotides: TGTGCCAGCAGCCAAGTATTCGGGGAGCTGTTTTTT. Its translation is CASSQVFGELFF.

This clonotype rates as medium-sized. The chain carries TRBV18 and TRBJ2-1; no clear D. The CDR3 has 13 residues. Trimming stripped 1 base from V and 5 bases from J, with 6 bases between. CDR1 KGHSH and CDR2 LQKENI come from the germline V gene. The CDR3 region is CASSPLDHNEQFF. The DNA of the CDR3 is TGTGCCAGCTCACCACTAGACCACAATGAGCAGTTCTTC.

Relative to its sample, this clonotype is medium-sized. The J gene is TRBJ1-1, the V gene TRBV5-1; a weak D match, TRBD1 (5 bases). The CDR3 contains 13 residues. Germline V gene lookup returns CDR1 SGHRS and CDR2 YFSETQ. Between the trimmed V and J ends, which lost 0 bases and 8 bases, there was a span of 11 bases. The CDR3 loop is CASSLGKDREAFF. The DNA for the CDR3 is TGCGCCAGCAGCTTGGGGAAAGACAGAGAAGCTTTCTTT.

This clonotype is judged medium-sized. The CDR3 is CASSNTRNTGELFF. The CDR3 DNA reads TGTGCCAGCAGCAACACACGGAACACCGGGGAGCTGTTTTTT. The chain combines TRBV7-6 with TRBJ2-2; D call uncertain. The CDR3 contains 14 residues. Between the trimmed V and J ends, which lost 5 bases and 1 base, there was a span of 8 bases. Per the germline V gene, CDR1 is SGHVS and CDR2 is FNYEAQ.

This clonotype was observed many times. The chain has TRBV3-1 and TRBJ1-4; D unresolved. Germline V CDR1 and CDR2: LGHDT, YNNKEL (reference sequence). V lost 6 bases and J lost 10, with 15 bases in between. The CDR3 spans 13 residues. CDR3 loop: CASSPILLAKLFF. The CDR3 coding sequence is TGTGCCAGCAGTCCAATCCTACTTGCAAAACTGTTTTTT.

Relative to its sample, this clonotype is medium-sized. CDR3 coding DNA: TGCAGCGTTGCGGACAGGGGTGGTAATGAGCAGTTCTTC. It translates to CSVADRGGNEQFF. This sequence joins TRBV29-1 and TRBJ2-1; 9 bases are a match to TRBD1. Germline V gene data show CDR1 as SQVTM and CDR2 as ANQGSEA. The J segment lost 7 bases and the V segment lost 4 bases, leaving 5 bases of the junction unmatched. This CDR3 has 13 residues.

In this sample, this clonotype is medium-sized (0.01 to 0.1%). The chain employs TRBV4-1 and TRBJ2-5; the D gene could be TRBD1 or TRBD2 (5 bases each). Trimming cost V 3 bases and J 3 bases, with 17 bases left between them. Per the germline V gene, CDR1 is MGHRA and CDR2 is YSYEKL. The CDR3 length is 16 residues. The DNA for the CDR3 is TGCGCCAGCAGCCAGGTTCGTTTTGGGACGGAAGAGACCCAGTACTTC. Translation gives CASSQVRFGTEETQYF.

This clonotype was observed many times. DNA of the CDR3: TGTGCCAGCAGCTGGGGGCGGGACACTGAAGCTTTCTTT. Its translation is CASSWGRDTEAFF. This chain joins TRBV7-8 and TRBJ1-1; a weak D match, TRBD1 (6 bases). The V gene lost 4 bases and the J gene lost 3 bases, with 9 bases spanning the gap. The CDR3 consists of 13 residues. Per the germline V gene, CDR1 is SGHVS and CDR2 is FQNEAQ.

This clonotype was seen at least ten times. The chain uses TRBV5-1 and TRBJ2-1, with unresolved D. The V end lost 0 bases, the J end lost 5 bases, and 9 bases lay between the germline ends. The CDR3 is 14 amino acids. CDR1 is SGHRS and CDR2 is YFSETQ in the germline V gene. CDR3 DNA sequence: TGCGCCAGCAGCTTGGAAAACCTCCACAATGAGCAGTTCTTC. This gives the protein CASSLENLHNEQFF.

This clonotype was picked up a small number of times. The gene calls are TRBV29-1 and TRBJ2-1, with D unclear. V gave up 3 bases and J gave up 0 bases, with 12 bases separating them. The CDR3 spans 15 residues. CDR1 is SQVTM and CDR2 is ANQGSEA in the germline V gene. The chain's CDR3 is CSVERQTFSYNEQFF. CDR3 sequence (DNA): TGCAGCGTTGAGCGGCAGACTTTCTCCTACAATGAGCAGTTCTTC.

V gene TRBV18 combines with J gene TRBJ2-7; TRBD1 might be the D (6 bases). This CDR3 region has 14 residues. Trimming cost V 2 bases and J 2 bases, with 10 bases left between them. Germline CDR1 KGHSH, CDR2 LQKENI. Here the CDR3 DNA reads TGTGCCAGCTCACCAGGCGCAGGGGCCTACGAGCAGTACTTC. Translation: CASSPGAGAYEQYF. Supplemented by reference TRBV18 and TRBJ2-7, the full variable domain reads NAGVMQNPRHLVRRRGQEARLRCSPMKGHSHVYWYRQLPEEGLKFMVYLQKENIIDESGMPKERFSAEFPKEGPSILRIQQVVRGDSAAYFCASSPGAGAYEQYFGPGTRLTVT.

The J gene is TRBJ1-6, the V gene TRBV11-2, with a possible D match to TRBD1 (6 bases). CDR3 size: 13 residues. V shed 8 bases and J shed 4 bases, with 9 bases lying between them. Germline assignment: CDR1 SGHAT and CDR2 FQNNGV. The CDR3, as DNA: TGTGCCAGCGGGGGACATTATAATTCACCCCTCCACTTT. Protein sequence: CASGGHYNSPLHF.

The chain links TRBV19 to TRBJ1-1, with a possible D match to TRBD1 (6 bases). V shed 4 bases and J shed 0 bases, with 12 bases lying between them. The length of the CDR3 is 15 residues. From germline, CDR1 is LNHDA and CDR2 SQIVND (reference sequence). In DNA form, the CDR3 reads TGTGCCAGTAGTAAACAGGGAGGGTTGAACACTGAAGCTTTCTTT. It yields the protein CASSKQGGLNTEAFF.

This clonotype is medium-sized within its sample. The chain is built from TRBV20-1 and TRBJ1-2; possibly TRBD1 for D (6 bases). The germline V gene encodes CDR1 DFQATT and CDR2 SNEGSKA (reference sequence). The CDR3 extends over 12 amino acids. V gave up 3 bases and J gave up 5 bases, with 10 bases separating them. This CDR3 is CSASTGPYGYTF. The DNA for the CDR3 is TGCAGTGCTAGTACAGGGCCATATGGCTACACCTTC.

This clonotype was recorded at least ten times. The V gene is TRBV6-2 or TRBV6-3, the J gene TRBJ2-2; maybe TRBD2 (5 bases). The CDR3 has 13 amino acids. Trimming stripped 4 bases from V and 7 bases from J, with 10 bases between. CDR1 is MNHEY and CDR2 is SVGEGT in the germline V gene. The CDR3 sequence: CASSSTRGGELFF. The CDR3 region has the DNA TGTGCCAGCAGTTCCACACGGGGCGGGGAGCTGTTTTTT.

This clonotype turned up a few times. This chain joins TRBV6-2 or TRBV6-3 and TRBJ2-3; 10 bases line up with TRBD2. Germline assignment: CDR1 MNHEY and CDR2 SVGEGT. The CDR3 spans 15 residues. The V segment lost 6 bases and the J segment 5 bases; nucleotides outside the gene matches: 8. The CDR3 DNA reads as TGTGCCAGCAGCGCGGGGACTAGCGCGGGAGATACGCAGTATTTT. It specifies CASSAGTSAGDTQYF.

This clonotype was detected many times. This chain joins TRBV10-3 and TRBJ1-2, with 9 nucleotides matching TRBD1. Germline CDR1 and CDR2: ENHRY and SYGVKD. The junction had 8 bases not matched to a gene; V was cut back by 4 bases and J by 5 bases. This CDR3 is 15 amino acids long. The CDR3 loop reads CAISVTGTGPYGYTF. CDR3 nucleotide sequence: TGTGCCATCAGTGTAACCGGGACAGGGCCTTATGGCTACACCTTC.

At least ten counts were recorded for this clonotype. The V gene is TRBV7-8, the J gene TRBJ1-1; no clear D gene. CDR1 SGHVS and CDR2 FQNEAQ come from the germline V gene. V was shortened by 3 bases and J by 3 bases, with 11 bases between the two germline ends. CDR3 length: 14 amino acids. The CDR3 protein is CASSFNGVDTEAFF. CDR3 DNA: TGTGCCAGCAGCTTTAACGGGGTCGACACTGAAGCTTTCTTT.

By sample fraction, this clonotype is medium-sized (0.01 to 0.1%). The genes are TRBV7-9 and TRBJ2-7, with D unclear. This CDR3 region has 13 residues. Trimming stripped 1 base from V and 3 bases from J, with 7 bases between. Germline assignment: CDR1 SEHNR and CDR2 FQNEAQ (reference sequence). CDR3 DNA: TGTGCCAGCAGCTTAGGCACCTTCTACGAGCAGTACTTC. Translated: CASSLGTFYEQYF.

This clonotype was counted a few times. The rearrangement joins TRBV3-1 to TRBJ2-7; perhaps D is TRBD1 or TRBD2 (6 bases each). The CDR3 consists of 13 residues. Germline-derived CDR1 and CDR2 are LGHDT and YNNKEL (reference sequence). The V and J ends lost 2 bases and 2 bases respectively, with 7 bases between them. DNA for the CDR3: TGTGCCAGCAGCCAACGGGGGCCCTACGAGCAGTACTTC. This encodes CASSQRGPYEQYF.

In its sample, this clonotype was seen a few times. The CDR3 loop is CASSQDRSSGELFF. Written as DNA, the CDR3 is TGCGCCAGCAGCCAAGATCGCTCTAGCGGGGAGCTGTTTTTT. The V gene is TRBV4-3, the J gene TRBJ2-2; D gene uncertain. The CDR3 consists of 14 residues. Deletions cut 0 bases from V and 7 bases from J, with 9 bases between. CDR1 is LGHNA and CDR2 is YSLEER in the germline V gene.

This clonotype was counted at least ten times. Written as DNA, the CDR3 is TGTGCCAGCAGCTTAACTGGGACAGGGTCTGGGGATACGCAGTATTTT. Amino acid sequence: CASSLTGTGSGDTQYF. The rearrangement uses TRBV7-9 and TRBJ2-3; 9 bases fit TRBD1. This CDR3 has 16 amino acids. V lost 2 bases and J lost 6; bases outside the gene matches: 9. Germline assignment: CDR1 SEHNR and CDR2 FQNEAQ (reference sequence).

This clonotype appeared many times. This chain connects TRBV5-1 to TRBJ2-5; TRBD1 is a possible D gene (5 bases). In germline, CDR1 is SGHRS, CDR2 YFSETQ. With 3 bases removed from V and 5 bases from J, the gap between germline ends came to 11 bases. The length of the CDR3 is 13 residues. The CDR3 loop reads CASSSEQVETQYF. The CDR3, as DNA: TGCGCCAGCAGCTCGGAACAGGTGGAGACCCAGTACTTC.

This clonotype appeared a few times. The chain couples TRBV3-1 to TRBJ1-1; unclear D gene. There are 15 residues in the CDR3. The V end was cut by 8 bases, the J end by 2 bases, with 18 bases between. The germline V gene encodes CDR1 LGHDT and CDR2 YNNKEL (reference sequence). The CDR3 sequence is CASSQTEDANTEAFF. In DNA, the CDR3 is TGTGCCAGCTCCCAAACGGAGGACGCTAACACTGAAGCTTTCTTT. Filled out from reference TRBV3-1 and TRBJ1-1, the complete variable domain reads DTAVSQTPKYLVTQMGNDKSIKCEQNLGHDTMYWYKQDSKKFLKIMFSYNNKELIINETVPNRFSPKSPDKAHLNLHINSLELGDSAVYFCASSQTEDANTEAFFGQGTRLTVV.

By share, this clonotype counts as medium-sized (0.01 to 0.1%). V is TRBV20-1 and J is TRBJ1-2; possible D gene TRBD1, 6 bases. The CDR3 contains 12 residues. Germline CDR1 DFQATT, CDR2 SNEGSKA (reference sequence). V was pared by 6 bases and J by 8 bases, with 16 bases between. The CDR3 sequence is CSAPSGGLGYTF. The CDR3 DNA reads TGCAGTGCCCCATCGGGGGGCTTGGGCTACACCTTC.